The T cell receptor (beta chain) under discussion was sequenced for a study of blood T cell repertoires in COVID-19. Germline lookup yields CDR1 MDHEN and CDR2 SYDVKM. This CDR3 region has 12 residues. The V gene lost 0 bases and the J gene lost 7 bases, with 6 bases spanning the gap. The repertoire was sequenced with immunoSEQ multiplex PCR; TCRdb's copy has only in-frame clones and lacks some. This sample has fewer than 350,000 clones; less than 95% occur once, and the top ten carry about 3%. The gene calls are TRBV28 and TRBJ1-2; D is unresolved. The source material was PBMCs or T cells enriched from blood (not recorded which). This clonotype was obtained from a middle-aged man who had been exposed to COVID-19. This CDR3 reads CASSLWGSGYTF. The DNA for the CDR3 is TGTGCCAGCAGTTTATGGGGCTCTGGCTACACCTTC.